This is a list of T cell receptor beta chains from one sample in a study of neurological immune-mediated disorders. Via MiXCR, TCRdb re-called the 5' RACE reads, giving one row per CDR3 protein. The table records roughly 60,000 distinct CDR3 sequences, roughly 3.3% of them present only once. What was sequenced was PBMCs. These receptors were obtained from a woman aged 30 to 39 with multiple sclerosis. CDR3s include the opening cysteine and the closing phenylalanine or tryptophan. D genes are given only for firm matches. Clone size is given for some rows only: seen once, a few or many times, or a class if the clone is expanded.

TGTGCCAGCAGCTTAGGGCAGGGGGGACTCGAGCAGTACTTC | CASSLGQGGLEQYF | NA | many | TRBJ2-7 | TRBV7-2
TGTGCCAGCAGGTTGATGGGACAGTCGGACACCATATATTTT | CASRLMGQSDTIYF | TRBD1 | few | TRBJ1-3 | TRBV11-2
TGTGCCAGCAGCCACGGAAGGGGTACTGGCTACACCTTC | CASSHGRGTGYTF | NA | many | TRBJ1-2 | TRBV7-2
TGTGCCAGCAACAAGGGGGACTCACCCCTCCACTTT | CASNKGDSPLHF | NA | many | TRBJ1-6 | TRBV11-2
TGTGCCAGCAGCCCCCGGGTTTCGCTGACCGGGGAGCTGTTTTTT | CASSPRVSLTGELFF | NA | many | TRBJ2-2 | TRBV7-9
TGCAGTGCAACCCCTCTAGCGGGGGGTGGAGGAGAGACCCAGTACTTC | CSATPLAGGGGETQYF | TRBD2 | many | TRBJ2-5 | TRBV20-1
TGTGCCAGCAGCTTATTAAAGGCTCCATCGGGAGAGACCCAGTACTTC | CASSLLKAPSGETQYF | NA | many | TRBJ2-5 | TRBV7-9
TGCGCCAGCAGCTTGCTTCCCCGGGAGTCCTACAATGAGCAGTTCTTC | CASSLLPRESYNEQFF | NA | medium-sized | TRBJ2-1 | TRBV5-1
TGTGCCAGCAGCTATGGCGGGACTAGCATTGCGGATACGCAGTATTTT | CASSYGGTSIADTQYF | TRBD2 | many | TRBJ2-3 | TRBV28
TGTGCCAGCAGCGTCCTGCCGGGACAGGTACGAGAGCAGTACTTC | CASSVLPGQVREQYF | TRBD1 | many | TRBJ2-7 | TRBV9
TGCAGTGCTAGAGTGTCCACTAGCGGTACCTCTGGGGCCAACGTCCTGACTTTC | CSARVSTSGTSGANVLTF | TRBD2 | many | TRBJ2-6 | TRBV20-1
TGCGCCAGCAGCTTGACTAGCGGGGGTTTAACCTACGAGCAGTACTTC | CASSLTSGGLTYEQYF | TRBD2 | many | TRBJ2-7 | TRBV5-1
TGCGCCAGCAGCCAAGCTACAGGGGGCAAGGACTATGGCTACACCTTC | CASSQATGGKDYGYTF | TRBD1 | many | TRBJ1-2 | TRBV4-1
TGCAGTGCTAGGGAACTAACCTACGAGCAGTACTTC | CSARELTYEQYF | NA | many | TRBJ2-7 | TRBV20-1
TGCGCCAGCAGCTCCATATCTGGACTAGCGGATTATCAGCAGTTCTTC | CASSSISGLADYQQFF | TRBD2 | many | TRBJ2-1 | TRBV5-1
TGTGCCAGCAGTTTCCCCCGACAGGGGAGGGGGCTCTATGGCTACACCTTC | CASSFPRQGRGLYGYTF | TRBD1 | many | TRBJ1-2 | TRBV28
TGTGCCAGCAGCCCTGGACAGGGCGACGAGACCCAGTACTTC | CASSPGQGDETQYF | TRBD1 | many | TRBJ2-5 | TRBV9
TGTGCCAGCAGTGAAGAGTCAGACCCCGCCAGAAACTATGGCTACACCTTC | CASSEESDPARNYGYTF | NA | many | TRBJ1-2 | TRBV2
TGCGCCAGCAGCATATACAGCGGACAAGAGACCCAGTACTTC | CASSIYSGQETQYF | NA | many | TRBJ2-5 | TRBV5-1
TGCGCCAGCAGCCTCCATATAAGAGGTCACAATGAGCAGTTCTTC | CASSLHIRGHNEQFF | NA | NA | TRBJ2-1 | TRBV4-3
TGCAGTGCCTTCCAAACTGGAAACACCATATATTTT | CSAFQTGNTIYF | NA | many | TRBJ1-3 | TRBV20-1
TGTGCCAGCAGCCCCGGGGGACTAGCGAATGAGCAGTTCTTC | CASSPGGLANEQFF | TRBD2 | many | TRBJ2-1 | TRBV7-2
TGCGCCAGCAGCCTGGACGGGGAAAAACTGTTTTTT | CASSLDGEKLFF | NA | many | TRBJ1-4 | TRBV5-1
TGTGCCAGCAGTTTAAGGCCCCGGGGGAGGGATGAGCAGTTCTTC | CASSLRPRGRDEQFF | TRBD2 | many | TRBJ2-1 | TRBV27
TGTGCCAGCAACGACCGGTCGGGGGAAAAACTGTTTTTT | CASNDRSGEKLFF | NA | many | TRBJ1-4 | TRBV6-6
TGCGCCAGCAGCGGCCAGACTAGCGTGAACACCGGGGAGCTGTTTTTT | CASSGQTSVNTGELFF | TRBD2 | many | TRBJ2-2 | TRBV5-1
TGTGCCAGCAGCCCGATATCTAGCGGGAACACCGGGGAGCTGTTTTTT | CASSPISSGNTGELFF | TRBD2 | many | TRBJ2-2 | TRBV7-3
TGCGCCAGCAGTCAGTCCTCTGGAAACACCATATATTTT | CASSQSSGNTIYF | NA | many | TRBJ1-3 | TRBV5-1
TGCGCCAGCAGCTGGGGAGGGGCAGGATCGAACACTGAAGCTTTCTTT | CASSWGGAGSNTEAFF | NA | many | TRBJ1-1 | TRBV5-1
TGCAGTGCTAGACCGGGACTGGGCACAGATACGCAGTATTTT | CSARPGLGTDTQYF | NA | many | TRBJ2-3 | TRBV20-1
TGTGCCAGCAGTTTAATTAAGCCAACCGAAGCTTTCTTT | CASSLIKPTEAFF | NA | many | TRBJ1-1 | TRBV28
TGCAGTGCTGCGGGAGGTCATGGGGCCAACGTCCTGACTTTC | CSAAGGHGANVLTF | TRBD2 | medium-sized | TRBJ2-6 | TRBV20-1
TGTGCCACCAGTGATCCGACAGCCAACACGCCCCAGCATTTT | CATSDPTANTPQHF | NA | many | TRBJ1-5 | TRBV24-1
TGCAGCGTTGAATGGCTAGCTGGGGGTGGGGCCCAGTACTTC | CSVEWLAGGGAQYF | NA | many | TRBJ2-5 | TRBV29-1
TGCAGTGCACCTAGCGGGAGCTCCTACAATGAGCAGTTCTTC | CSAPSGSSYNEQFF | TRBD2 | many | TRBJ2-1 | TRBV20-1
TGCGCCAGCAGCCAAGGTACAGGGCCCACCTACGAGCAGTACTTC | CASSQGTGPTYEQYF | NA | many | TRBJ2-7 | TRBV4-1
TGTGCCAGCAGGGCGGGACCAGGGGTCTACGAGCAGTACTTC | CASRAGPGVYEQYF | NA | many | TRBJ2-7 | TRBV27
TGCAGTGCTAGACTGGGGACGGAGGCCTATAATTCACCCCTCCACTTT | CSARLGTEAYNSPLHF | NA | many | TRBJ1-6 | TRBV20-1
TGCGCCAGCAGCTTGCTGGGGACAGCTTCCTACGAGCAGTACTTC | CASSLLGTASYEQYF | TRBD1 | NA | TRBJ2-7 | TRBV5-1
TGCAGTGCTAAACTAGCGGGGGGGAGCGAGACCCAGTACTTC | CSAKLAGGSETQYF | TRBD2 | many | TRBJ2-5 | TRBV20-1
TGCAGTGCTAGAGTCCCCCGGGACAGGGGGTTCGAGCAGTACTTC | CSARVPRDRGFEQYF | TRBD1 | many | TRBJ2-7 | TRBV20-1
TGTGCCAGCAGCAACCGGGACAGGGGTGGAAAAACCATATATTTT | CASSNRDRGGKTIYF | TRBD1 | NA | TRBJ1-3 | TRBV7-2
TGCGCCAGCAGCCAAAGCTCCAGCGAGACCCAGTACTTC | CASSQSSSETQYF | NA | many | TRBJ2-5 | TRBV4-3
TGTGCCAGCAGCTTAGGGCTAGCGGGGGGGGTCAGCTCCTACGAGCAGTACTTC | CASSLGLAGGVSSYEQYF | TRBD2 | many | TRBJ2-7 | TRBV7-8